These T cell receptor beta chains were read from a single sample in a study of shared clonotypes between healthy human individuals. The protocol was immunoSEQ multiplex PCR, while the TCRdb copy is restricted to in-frame clones and leaves out a portion. The sample includes approximately 1.5 million clones, roughly 98.5% of them seen just once. Sequenced sample: naive CD4+ T cells sorted from blood. The source of these receptors is a man aged 30-40 years in good health. CDR3s include the opening cysteine and the closing phenylalanine or tryptophan. A D gene is named only where the DNA matches it firmly. Some rows have no size entry. The others give once, few or many, or a class for an expanded clone.

CDR3aa,CDR3nt,v_gene,j_gene,d_gene,abundance
CAAKGNRETQYF,TGTGCTGCCAAGGGAAATAGAGAGACCCAGTACTTC,TRBV28,TRBJ2-5,NA,NA
CASSAHGLAGDTGELFF,TGTGCCAGCAGCGCTCACGGACTAGCGGGAGACACCGGGGAGCTGTTTTTT,TRBV9,TRBJ2-2,TRBD2,NA
CASSVEGRNQPQHF,TGTGCCAGCAGTGTGGAGGGGAGGAATCAGCCCCAGCATTTT,TRBV2,TRBJ1-5,NA,NA
CASPWGTPNTGELFF,TGTGCCAGCCCGTGGGGTACCCCGAACACCGGGGAGCTGTTTTTT,TRBV18,TRBJ2-2,NA,NA
CASSPPNGASTDTQYF,TGTGCCAGCTCACCCCCCAACGGGGCTAGCACAGATACGCAGTATTTT,TRBV18,TRBJ2-3,NA,once
CASSTDRVRQETQYF,TGTGCCAGCAGTACGGACAGGGTTCGGCAAGAGACCCAGTACTTC,TRBV2,TRBJ2-5,TRBD1,NA
CASSKLISLLAGTGILAGDGYTF,TGTGCCAGCAGCAAATTAATTTCTTTATTAGCCGGGACGGGGATCCTCGCGGGCGATGGCTACACCTTC,TRBV21-1,TRBJ1-2,NA,NA
CASSVDLHITEAFF,TGTGCCAGCAGCGTAGATCTCCACATTACGGAAGCTTTCTTT,TRBV9,TRBJ1-1,NA,NA
CAWSPRTDTQYF,TGTGCCTGGAGCCCCAGGACAGATACGCAGTATTTT,TRBV30,TRBJ2-3,NA,NA
CASSFGQGTEAFF,TGTGCCAGCAGCTTCGGACAGGGAACTGAAGCTTTCTTT,TRBV7-8,TRBJ1-1,TRBD1,NA
CASSLAVTGETQYF,TGCGCCAGCAGCTTGGCGGTGACAGGGGAGACCCAGTACTTC,TRBV5-1,TRBJ2-5,TRBD1,NA
CASSTPGIVEQFF,TGTGCCAGTAGTACACCGGGGATCGTTGAGCAGTTCTTC,TRBV19,TRBJ2-1,NA,NA
CATSRDSGLEETQYF,TGTGCCACCAGCAGAGATTCGGGGCTAGAGGAGACCCAGTACTTC,TRBV15,TRBJ2-5,NA,NA
CASSEFGGGRYEQYF,TGTGCCAGCAGTGAATTTGGCGGGGGAAGATACGAGCAGTACTTC,TRBV2,TRBJ2-7,TRBD2,NA
CASSVRAGQITYEQYF,TGTGCCAGCAGCGTCCGAGCGGGACAGATAACCTACGAGCAGTACTTC,TRBV5-5,TRBJ2-7,NA,NA